The count of the clone carrying this T cell receptor beta chain is one. Antigen specificity is unknown. Into CD45RA+ naive and CD45RA-negative memory subsets, the CD4+ cells were split. CDR1 is MGHDK and CDR2 is SYGVNS in the germline V gene. Trimming left V 3 bases short and J 8 bases short, with 14 bases between. The CDR3 is 14 residues long. Profiling relied on immunoSEQ multiplex PCR, and the TCRdb table lists in-frame clones only, not all of them. The sample consists of about 1 million clones, approximately 76% of them appearing once. The data were obtained in a study of shared clonotypes between healthy human individuals. As for the study in general: Participating donors consisted of two women and a few men aged 18 to 49.

Study results and caveats: The expectation was that sequencing depth would affect clonotype sharing among donors. Limitation of the genetic and exposure-history diversity represented came from the few donors.

This receptor was identified in a man aged 18 to 29 in good health. This chain links TRBV25-1 with TRBJ2-4; perhaps D is TRBD1 or TRBD2 (5 bases each). The sample consisted of memory CD4+ T cells sorted from blood. The subset is: CD45RA-negative fraction. The CDR3 DNA is TGTGCCAGCAGTGATGGGGGTCCCTTATACATTCAGTACTTC. Its protein product is CASSDGGPLYIQYF.